The clone carrying this TCR beta chain was recorded at least ten times. Its antigen is as yet unknown. The V gene's germline CDR1 is ENHRY and CDR2 SYGVKD. Trimming cost V 0 bases and J 4 bases; bases outside gene matches: 17. The CDR3 is 20 residues long. This entry belongs to a study of regulatory T cells in long-lasting Graves disease. As for the study in general: In persistent Graves' disease, antithyroid drugs had been taken for over 5 years and TSH receptor antibodies stayed positive. General observations from the study: There was favoring of TRBV28, TRBJ1-2 and TRBJ2-5 in persistent disease. It was peripheral blood alone, not thyroid tissue, that was studied. Persistent Graves' patients showed a TCR diversity that was lower than that of newly diagnosed ones.

Stated time point: persistent/refractory GD, antithyroid drugs over 5 years with positive TRAb. PBMC RNA was the source of the TCR library. Arm-PCR with iRepertoire HTBI primers amplified the CDR3 regions for these TCR beta libraries. One entry per CDR3 protein results from TCRdb running MiXCR on the multiplex PCR reads. The sample carries some 330,000 distinct CDR3 sequences, approximately 23% recorded once. The receptor was derived from a woman in her thirties or forties with Graves disease. The specimen was peripheral blood mononuclear cells (PBMCs), collected when the disease was refractory, from a patient treated with antithyroid drugs. V gene TRBV10-3 combines with J gene TRBJ2-7; TRBD2 matches at 11 bases. The CDR3 region is CAISESIRTATSGRLYEQYF. The CDR3, as DNA: TGTGCCATCAGTGAGTCCATTAGGACGGCCACTAGCGGGAGACTATACGAGCAGTACTTC.